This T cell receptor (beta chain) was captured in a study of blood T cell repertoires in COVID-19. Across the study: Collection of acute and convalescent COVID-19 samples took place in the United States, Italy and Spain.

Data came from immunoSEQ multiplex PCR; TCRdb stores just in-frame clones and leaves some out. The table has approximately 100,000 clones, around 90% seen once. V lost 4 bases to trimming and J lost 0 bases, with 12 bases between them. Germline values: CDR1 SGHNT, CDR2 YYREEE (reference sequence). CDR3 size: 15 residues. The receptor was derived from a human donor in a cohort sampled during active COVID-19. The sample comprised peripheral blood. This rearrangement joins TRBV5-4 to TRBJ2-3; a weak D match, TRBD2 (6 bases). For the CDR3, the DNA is TGTGCCAGCAGCCGGGATGGGACTAGCACAGATACGCAGTATTTT. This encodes CASSRDGTSTDTQYF.